A selection of T cell receptor beta chains follows, all from one sample in a study of shared clonotypes between healthy human individuals. Only in-frame clones appear in the TCRdb table, and some are missing; sequencing was by immunoSEQ multiplex PCR. The sample lists about 2 million clones; around 96% were seen once. Sequencing was carried out using naive CD8+ T cells sorted from blood. The receptors were gathered from a man aged 18 to 30 in good health. Both conserved end residues are part of each CDR3. The order of the fields is J gene, CDR3 length, clone size, V gene, D gene, CDR3 protein, CDR3 DNA. D genes are given only for firm matches. A row's size may be missing; if present it is once, few, many or a size class.

>TRBJ1-5|15|NA|TRBV28|TRBD1
CASSYPGQGLQPQHF
TGTGCCAGCAGTTACCCGGGACAGGGGTTGCAGCCCCAGCATTTT
>TRBJ2-7|14|NA|TRBV28|NA
CASTYAGTVYEQYF
TGTGCCAGCACATACGCGGGGACAGTCTACGAGCAGTACTTC
>TRBJ2-1|13|NA|TRBV4-1|NA
CASSPDRRDEQFF
TGCGCCAGCAGCCCCGACAGGCGCGATGAGCAGTTCTTC
>TRBJ1-1|13|NA|TRBV7-9|NA
CASSPFGGSEAFF
TGTGCCAGCAGTCCTTTCGGGGGATCCGAAGCTTTCTTT
>TRBJ2-1|14|NA|TRBV5-4|TRBD2
CASSFSGGPYEQFF
TGTGCCAGCAGCTTCTCGGGGGGGCCGTATGAGCAGTTCTTC
>TRBJ2-7|15|NA|TRBV9|NA
CASSVGWGARYEQYF
TGTGCCAGCAGCGTAGGGTGGGGGGCAAGGTACGAGCAGTACTTC
>TRBJ2-1|13|NA|TRBV9|TRBD2
CASGRGSYNEQFF
TGTGCCAGCGGGCGGGGGTCCTACAATGAGCAGTTCTTC
>TRBJ2-6|17|NA|TRBV11-2|NA
CASSSDLWSPGANVLTF
TGTGCCAGCAGCTCCGACTTGTGGAGTCCTGGGGCCAACGTCCTGACTTTC
>TRBJ2-3|12|NA|TRBV5-6|NA
CASSPNTDTQYF
TGTGCCAGCAGCCCGAACACAGATACGCAGTATTTT
>TRBJ1-2|16|NA|TRBV9|TRBD1
CASSGEADRANNGYTF
TGTGCCAGCAGCGGCGAAGCCGACAGGGCAAATAACGGCTACACCTTC
>TRBJ1-2|12|NA|TRBV6-1|NA
CASNTGNYGYTF
TGTGCCAGCAATACAGGGAACTATGGCTACACCTTC
>TRBJ2-5|16|once|TRBV29-1|NA
CSVESLRETRGETQYF
TGCAGCGTTGAAAGTCTCCGCGAGACCCGAGGGGAGACCCAGTACTTC
>TRBJ1-1|14|NA|TRBV9|NA
CASSVEGDWDEAFF
TGTGCCAGCAGCGTAGAAGGAGATTGGGATGAAGCTTTCTTT
>TRBJ1-2|15|once|TRBV30|TRBD1
CASLDREGLNYGYTF
TGTGCCTCATTGGACAGGGAGGGACTTAACTATGGCTACACCTTC
>TRBJ2-1|13|NA|TRBV6-5|NA
CASSVGQYNEQFF
TGTGCCAGCAGTGTTGGACAGTACAATGAGCAGTTCTTC
>TRBJ1-5|13|NA|TRBV27|NA
CASSTGAEQPQHF
TGTGCCAGCTCGACGGGGGCAGAGCAGCCCCAGCATTTT
>TRBJ2-1|12|once|TRBV29-1|NA
CSPRGGGNEQFF
TGCAGCCCCAGGGGAGGTGGGAATGAGCAGTTCTTC
>TRBJ2-7|16|once|TRBV21-1|NA
CASSKIRDSQTYEQYF
TGTGCCAGCAGCAAAATAAGGGACAGTCAGACCTACGAGCAGTACTTC
>TRBJ2-3|15|NA|TRBV10-3|TRBD1
CAISASTGEADTQYF
TGTGCCATCAGCGCCTCGACAGGGGAAGCAGATACGCAGTATTTT
>TRBJ2-1|12|few|TRBV21-1|NA
CASSPRVGEQFF
TGTGCCAGCAGCCCCCGCGTGGGTGAGCAGTTCTTC
>TRBJ2-7|16|NA|TRBV5-1|TRBD1
CASSLQGQGSSDEQYF
TGCGCCAGCAGCTTACAAGGACAGGGATCATCCGACGAGCAGTACTTC
>TRBJ2-7|14|NA|TRBV27|TRBD2
CASSLTGGNYEQYF
TGTGCCAGCAGTTTAACCGGGGGGAACTACGAGCAGTACTTC
>TRBJ1-1|13|NA|TRBV5-6|NA
CASSPGGNTEAFF
TGTGCCAGCAGCCCCGGGGGGAACACTGAAGCTTTCTTT
>TRBJ2-7|13|NA|TRBV27|NA
CASSLDQSYEQYF
TGTGCCAGCAGTTTAGATCAATCCTACGAGCAGTACTTC
>TRBJ1-4|15|NA|TRBV9|NA
CASSTGGGINEKLFF
TGTGCCAGCAGCACTGGGGGAGGGATTAATGAAAAACTGTTTTTT
>TRBJ2-7|15|NA|TRBV30|TRBD2
CAWTVSSGRYYEQYF
TGTGCCTGGACTGTTTCTAGCGGGAGATACTACGAGCAGTACTTC
>TRBJ1-1|14|NA|TRBV19|NA
CASSIGQGTTEAFF
TGTGCCAGTAGTATAGGTCAGGGTACCACTGAAGCTTTCTTT
>TRBJ2-5|14|NA|TRBV5-1|NA
CASSFVQNQETQYF
TGCGCCAGCAGCTTTGTACAGAACCAAGAGACCCAGTACTTC
>TRBJ1-5|13|NA|TRBV15|NA
CATSGREDQPQHF
TGTGCCACCAGCGGGCGGGAGGATCAGCCCCAGCATTTT
>TRBJ2-3|15|NA|TRBV6-4|NA
CASRRLPTSTDTQYF
TGTGCCAGCAGGCGACTCCCGACTAGCACAGATACGCAGTATTTT
>TRBJ2-7|16|NA|TRBV11-2|TRBD2
CASSLDLGGISYEQYF
TGTGCCAGCAGCTTAGATCTGGGGGGGATCTCCTACGAGCAGTACTTC
>TRBJ2-7|11|NA|TRBV5-1|NA
CASSLTYEQYF
TGCGCCAGCAGCCTTACCTACGAGCAGTACTTC
>TRBJ2-2|15|NA|TRBV5-1|NA
CASSSRGPNTGELFF
TGCGCCAGCAGTTCAAGGGGACCCAACACCGGGGAGCTGTTTTTT
>TRBJ2-5|16|NA|TRBV5-1|TRBD2
CASSWMSGGARETQYF
TGCGCCAGCAGCTGGATGAGCGGGGGGGCCAGAGAGACCCAGTACTTC
>TRBJ1-5|16|NA|TRBV4-1|TRBD1
CASSQVTGDGNQPQHF
TGCGCCAGCAGCCAAGTAACAGGGGACGGGAATCAGCCCCAGCATTTT
>TRBJ2-1|15|NA|TRBV4-1|NA
CASSQAQGSYNEQFF
TGCGCCAGCAGCCAAGCCCAGGGCTCCTACAATGAGCAGTTCTTC
>TRBJ2-5|15|NA|TRBV6-5|TRBD1
CASSSSDRVQETQYF
TGTGCCAGCAGTTCCTCGGACAGGGTCCAAGAGACCCAGTACTTC
>TRBJ1-4|16|NA|TRBV5-4|TRBD1
CASSLDRDSANEKLFF
TGTGCCAGCAGCTTGGACAGGGACAGTGCTAATGAAAAACTGTTTTTT
>TRBJ2-5|15|NA|TRBV28|NA
CASSSLMAGKETQYF
TGTGCCAGCAGTTCACTTATGGCAGGGAAAGAGACCCAGTACTTC
>TRBJ2-1|17|NA|TRBV29-1|NA
CSVEDPLAKSSYNEQFF
TGCAGCGTTGAAGATCCCTTAGCGAAAAGCTCCTACAATGAGCAGTTCTTC
>TRBJ2-7|14|NA|TRBV27|NA
CASSLFAGSYEQYF
TGTGCCAGCAGTTTATTCGCGGGATCCTACGAGCAGTACTTC
>TRBJ2-5|14|NA|TRBV27|NA
CASSPAGNQETQYF
TGTGCCAGCAGTCCGGCGGGGAACCAAGAGACCCAGTACTTC
>TRBJ2-1|11|NA|TRBV7-9|TRBD1
CASNRGPEQFF
TGTGCCAGCAACAGGGGGCCGGAGCAGTTCTTC
>TRBJ2-7|11|NA|TRBV4-1|NA
CASSQGPEQYF
TGCGCCAGCAGCCAAGGACCGGAGCAGTACTTC
>TRBJ1-1|14|once|TRBV2|NA
CASSRVGLGTEAFF
TGTGCCAGCAGTAGGGTGGGGTTGGGCACTGAAGCTTTCTTT
>TRBJ2-2|16|NA|TRBV9|TRBD1
CASSPQTGPNTGELFF
TGTGCCAGCAGCCCCCAGACAGGGCCGAACACCGGGGAGCTGTTTTTT
>TRBJ2-1|15|NA|TRBV19|NA
CASSIEMTRHNEQFF
TGTGCCAGTAGTATCGAAATGACCCGGCACAATGAGCAGTTCTTC
>TRBJ2-1|18|NA|TRBV4-3|TRBD2
CASSQSLRSAGVYHEQFF
TGCGCCAGCAGCCAATCCCTCAGATCAGCGGGAGTATATCATGAGCAGTTCTTC
>TRBJ2-1|16|NA|TRBV18|TRBD2
CASSPTTSGIYNEQFF
TGTGCCAGCTCACCGACGACTAGCGGCATCTACAATGAGCAGTTCTTC
>TRBJ2-1|14|once|TRBV27|NA
CASSQMGVYNEQFF
TGTGCCAGCAGCCAGATGGGGGTATACAATGAGCAGTTCTTC
>TRBJ2-3|16|NA|TRBV4-1|NA
CASSQLPGLSTDTQYF
TGCGCCAGCAGCCAATTACCGGGACTTAGCACAGATACGCAGTATTTT
>TRBJ2-1|16|NA|TRBV4-1|TRBD1
CASSPYPGQGANEQFF
TGCGCCAGCAGCCCCTACCCGGGACAGGGGGCGAATGAGCAGTTCTTC
>TRBJ2-7|14|NA|TRBV2|TRBD1
CASFGTGNNYEQYF
TGTGCCTCGTTTGGGACAGGGAATAACTACGAGCAGTACTTC
>TRBJ2-7|14|NA|TRBV27|TRBD2
CASSLMAGAYEQYF
TGTGCCAGCAGTTTGATGGCGGGAGCCTACGAGCAGTACTTC